Given below is one T cell receptor (beta chain) in context. This record comes from a study of blood T cell repertoires in COVID-19. Overall study: Sites across the United States, Italy and Spain contributed samples from acute and convalescent COVID-19. The cDNA or gDNA used as material had been derived from T cells, B-cell-depleted T cells, or PBMCs.

In the authors' workflow: Researchers report that nucleated cell counts were estimated from reference gene primer amplification. Assay used: immunoSEQ multiplex PCR; TCRdb lists only in-frame clones, some missing. For V, J and clone size, that table is used; D and trimming come from the DNA. The profile covers some 200,000 clones, with around 79% appearing a single time and 26% taken by the ten largest. Germline CDR1 and CDR2: KGHSH and LQKENI. The CDR3 consists of 16 residues. V gave up 2 bases and J gave up 2 bases; unmatched junction bases: 6. The material sequenced was peripheral blood. This receptor was obtained from a woman aged 70-85 years with acute or convalescent COVID-19. The chain has TRBV18 and TRBJ2-3, with 8 bases lining up with TRBD1. The CDR3 nucleotides read TGTGCCAGCTCACCAAGGTCCAGGGGGCACACAGATACGCAGTATTTT. Protein product: CASSPRSRGHTDTQYF.